This T cell receptor beta chain was sequenced during a study of Graves' ophthalmopathy and Graves' hyperthyroidism. Germline V gene lookup returns CDR1 GTSNPN and CDR2 SVGIG (reference sequence). The V gene lost 4 bases and the J gene lost 4 bases, with 22 bases spanning the gap. This CDR3 has 17 residues. Physicians reached a diagnosis by relying on clinical symptoms, serum thyroxine, TRAb, thyroid ultrasound and orbital computed tomography. RNA served as the template for amplifying TCR beta CDR3 regions. First-round RT-PCR with HTBI primers preceded a second-round multiplex PCR. TCRdb independently ran MiXCR on the multiplex PCR reads; one entry per CDR3 protein. The table includes about 500,000 distinct CDR3 sequences, less than 45% detected once. This clonotype was recorded only once.

This chain links TRBV30 with TRBJ2-2; no reliable D call. Source material: peripheral blood or thyroid tissue (not recorded which). The receptor comes from an adult man with Graves' hyperthyroidism. CDR3 sequence (DNA): TGTGCCTGGACTCGCCAAGGCCCCCGCGTCATCACCGGGGAGCTGTTTTTT. Translated: CAWTRQGPRVITGELFF.